A single T cell receptor (beta chain) is shown here with its context. Here immunoSEQ multiplex PCR was the method, and the copy in TCRdb shows in-frame clones only, minus some. In the table there are roughly 45,000 clones, more than 80% of which are singletons. As for time point: peripheral blood 6 weeks after treatment start. The data derive from a study of PD-L1 blockade in urothelial cancer. Study-level information: Patients arrived having already received 0 to 3 prior chemotherapy regimens.

Germline CDR1 reads SGHRS; CDR2 reads YFSETQ. Trimming shortened V by 4 bases and J by 7 bases, and 14 bases separated the two germline ends. CDR3 length: 13 amino acids. This specimen was PBMCs, taken around atezolizumab (anti-PD-L1) treatment. V and J are TRBV5-1 and TRBJ1-2, with a possible D match to TRBD1 (5 bases). The clonotype was recovered from a man aged 65-85 years with urothelial cancer. DNA for the CDR3: TGCGCCAGCAGCCCTTACCGACAGTTTGGCTACACCTTC. Translation: CASSPYRQFGYTF. Together with reference TRBV5-1 and TRBJ1-2, the CDR3 gives the full variable domain: KAGVTQTPRYLIKTRGQQVTLSCSPISGHRSVSWYQQTPGQGLQFLFEYFSETQRNKGNFPGRFSGRQFSNSRSEMNVSTLELGDSALYLCASSPYRQFGYTFGSGTRLTVV.